Reported below is one TCR beta chain. The sample originates from a study of blood T cell repertoires in COVID-19. Study-level information: Both acute and convalescent COVID-19 samples were obtained from the United States, Italy and Spain.

Study processing details: Amplification from reference gene primers served as the basis for estimated nucleated cell counts. Assay used: immunoSEQ multiplex PCR; TCRdb lists only in-frame clones, some missing. The V and J calls and the clone size are those of that table, but D and trimming were determined from the DNA. This sample carries about 240,000 clones, approximately 83% of them seen once, and the ten largest clones take approximately 3.5%. The cohort comprised adults aged about 18 to 90 years residing in around 25 US areas. Cohort allocation depended upon clinical history that participants reported. The specimen sequenced was PBMCs or T cells enriched from blood (not recorded which). This TCR was sampled from a woman aged 40 to 50 with acute COVID-19.

The CDR3 nucleotides are TGTGCCAGCAGTGGGAGGACTAGCGGGAACTCCTACGAGCAGTACTTC. It specifies CASSGRTSGNSYEQYF. V usage is TRBV27 and J usage is TRBJ2-7; 12 nucleotides agree with TRBD2. CDR3 length: 16 amino acids. The ends lost 5 bases at V and 0 bases at J; junction bases unmatched: 5. CDR1 is MNHEY and CDR2 is SMNVEV in the germline V gene (reference sequence).